This TCR beta chain emerged from a study of OX40 agonist ivuxolimab in advanced cancers. Assay: immunoSEQ multiplex PCR; the TCRdb copy retains only in-frame clones and omits some. The sample has some 80,000 clones; about 86% are singletons. CDR3 length equals 15 residues. Germline V lookup: CDR1 SGHDT, CDR2 YYEEEE. The germline V and J ends were trimmed by 4 bases and 8 bases, with 21 bases remaining between them. The chain combines TRBV5-6 with TRBJ1-2; weak D call: TRBD1 (6 bases). This sample comprised CD4+ or CD8+ T cells sorted from blood, obtained in a trial of the OX40 agonist ivuxolimab. This sequence originates from an adult with an advanced solid tumor such as melanoma, head and neck, liver or kidney cancer. The CDR3 DNA is TGTGCCAGCAGCCGGGACATTGACCCGGTCGGGGGCTACACCTTC. Its protein is CASSRDIDPVGGYTF.